The clone carrying this TCR beta chain came up once. This record belongs to a study of blood T cell repertoires in COVID-19. In the source study's methods: Cell counts per sample came from amplifying reference gene primers. TCRdb keeps only in-frame clones here, not all; method: immunoSEQ multiplex PCR. V, J and clone size are taken as reported in that table, and D and trimming were inferred from the DNA itself. The sample has 400,000 to 550,000 clones, around 88% seen once. V trimming: 1 base; J trimming: 2 bases; junction bases outside the gene matches: 11. Looked up from germline, CDR1 is LNHDA and CDR2 is SQIVND (reference sequence). The CDR3 sequence is 18 residues long.

The V gene is TRBV19, the J gene TRBJ2-7; the match to TRBD2 covers 10 bases. The origin of this receptor is a woman aged 25 to 45 with acute or convalescent COVID-19. The specimen was peripheral blood. The CDR3 loop reads CASSIGPSGGLFTYEQYF. In nucleotides, the CDR3 is TGTGCCAGTAGTATAGGCCCTAGCGGGGGCCTTTTCACCTACGAGCAGTACTTC.